The 5 T cell receptor beta chains in this list originate from one sample, sequenced in a study of cytomegalovirus exposure and HLA in healthy donors. 60 Vbeta and 13 Jbeta primers were used in PCR. The data were produced by immunoSEQ multiplex PCR, yet TCRdb's version contains in-frame clones alone and is incomplete. The sample yields about 130,000 clones, 75% to 85% seen once. The material sequenced was PBMCs. The receptors come from a man aged 40-49 years in good health and CMV-seronegative.

This clone was recorded only once. This rearrangement joins TRBV5-1 to TRBJ2-1; 9 nucleotides align to TRBD1. V lost 0 bases to trimming and J lost 6 bases; unmatched junction nucleotides: 10. The CDR3 sequence is 17 residues long. Germline lookup yields CDR1 SGHRS and CDR2 YFSETQ. CDR3 nucleotides: TGCGCCAGCAGCTTGGCCGAGGGGACAGGGTCGGTCAATGAGCAGTTCTTC. The encoded protein is CASSLAEGTGSVNEQFF.

V gene TRBV2 combines with J gene TRBJ2-5; D call uncertain. There are 12 residues in the CDR3. Trimming stripped 4 bases from V and 5 bases from J, with 8 bases between. The V gene's germline CDR1 is SNHLY and CDR2 FYNNEI. CDR3 nucleotides: TGTGCCAGCAGTGTTAGTGCGGAGACCCAGTACTTC. Its protein product is CASSVSAETQYF.

This clone showed up just a few times. The chain uses TRBV6-5 and TRBJ1-1; no clear D. In germline, CDR1 is MNHEY, CDR2 SVGAGI. CDR3 length: 12 amino acids. Trimming pared 5 bases from V and 5 bases from J, leaving 9 bases between. CDR3 bases: TGTGCCAGCAGTCGAGGGCCAACTGAAGCTTTCTTT. Its protein product is CASSRGPTEAFF.

This clone was seen a handful of times. The chain combines TRBV6-5 with TRBJ1-5; 8 nucleotides line up with TRBD1. The CDR3 consists of 12 residues. Trimming at V came to 10 bases and at J to 5 bases, leaving 4 bases not matched to a gene. Per the germline V gene, CDR1 is MNHEY and CDR2 is SVGAGI. The DNA of the CDR3 is TGTGCCACCAAGACAGGGGATCAGCCCCAGCATTTT. It specifies CATKTGDQPQHF.

The V and J genes are TRBV5-1 and TRBJ2-1; 12 nucleotides agree with TRBD1. The CDR3 totals 16 residues. V lost 2 bases to trimming and J lost 10 bases; unmatched junction nucleotides: 10. Germline V CDR1 and CDR2: SGHRS, YFSETQ. The CDR3 reads CASSLLPGQGAGEQFF. CDR3 nucleotide sequence: TGCGCCAGCAGCTTACTACCGGGACAGGGGGCAGGGGAGCAGTTCTTC. Together with reference TRBV5-1 and TRBJ2-1, the CDR3 gives the full variable domain: KAGVTQTPRYLIKTRGQQVTLSCSPISGHRSVSWYQQTPGQGLQFLFEYFSETQRNKGNFPGRFSGRQFSNSRSEMNVSTLELGDSALYLCASSLLPGQGAGEQFFGPGTRLTVL.